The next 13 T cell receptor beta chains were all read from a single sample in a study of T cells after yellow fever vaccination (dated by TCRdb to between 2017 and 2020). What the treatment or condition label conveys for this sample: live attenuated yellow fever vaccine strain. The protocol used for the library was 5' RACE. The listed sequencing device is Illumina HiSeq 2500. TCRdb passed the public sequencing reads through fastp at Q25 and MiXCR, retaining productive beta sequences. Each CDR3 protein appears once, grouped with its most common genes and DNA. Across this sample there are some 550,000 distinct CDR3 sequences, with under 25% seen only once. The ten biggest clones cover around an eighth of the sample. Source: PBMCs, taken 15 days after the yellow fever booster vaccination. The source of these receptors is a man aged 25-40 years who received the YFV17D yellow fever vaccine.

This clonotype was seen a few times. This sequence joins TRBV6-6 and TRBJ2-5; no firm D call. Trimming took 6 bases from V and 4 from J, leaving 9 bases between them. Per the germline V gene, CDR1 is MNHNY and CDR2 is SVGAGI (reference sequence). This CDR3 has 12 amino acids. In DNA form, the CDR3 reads TGTGCCAGCAGGGACCCCGCAGAGACCCAGTACTTC. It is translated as CASRDPAETQYF.

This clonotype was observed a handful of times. This CDR3 reads CASRNSGTLYEQYF. CDR3 DNA: TGTGCCAGCAGAAATAGCGGGACCCTCTACGAGCAGTACTTC. The chain is built from TRBV28 and TRBJ2-7, with TRBD2 identical over 8 bases. Germline-derived CDR1 and CDR2 are MDHEN and SYDVKM. The trim removed 6 bases at V and 3 bases at J, leaving 7 bases unmatched. CDR3 length: 14 amino acids.

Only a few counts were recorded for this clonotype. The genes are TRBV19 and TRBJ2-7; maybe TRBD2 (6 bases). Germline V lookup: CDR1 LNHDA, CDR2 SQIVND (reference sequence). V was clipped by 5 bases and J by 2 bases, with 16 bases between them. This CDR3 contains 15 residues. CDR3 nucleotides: TGTGCCAGTAGTTTCAAGGCGGGGCAAACCTACGAGCAGTACTTC. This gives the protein CASSFKAGQTYEQYF.

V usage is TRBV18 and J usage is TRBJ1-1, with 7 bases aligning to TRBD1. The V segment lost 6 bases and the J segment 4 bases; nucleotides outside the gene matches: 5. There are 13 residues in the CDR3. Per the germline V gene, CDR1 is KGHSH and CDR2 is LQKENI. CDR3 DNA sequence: TGTGCCAGCTCCCGGGACAGCGCCACTGAAGCTTTCTTT. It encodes CASSRDSATEAFF.

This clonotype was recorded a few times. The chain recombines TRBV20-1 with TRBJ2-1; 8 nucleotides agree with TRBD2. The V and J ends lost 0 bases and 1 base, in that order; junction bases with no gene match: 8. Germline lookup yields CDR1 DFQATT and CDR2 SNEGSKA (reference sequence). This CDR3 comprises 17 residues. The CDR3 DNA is TGCAGTGCTAGAGATCGAGGACTAGCTGTTTCCTACAATGAGCAGTTCTTC. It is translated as CSARDRGLAVSYNEQFF.

Written as DNA, the CDR3 is TGTGCCAGCAGCCCAGGGACCCTCGCCTCCTACGAGCAGTACTTC. It yields the protein CASSPGTLASYEQYF. The rearrangement uses TRBV11-2 and TRBJ2-7; D may be TRBD1 or TRBD2 (5 bases each). With 5 bases removed from V and 0 bases from J, the gap between germline ends came to 14 bases. Germline V gene lookup returns CDR1 SGHAT and CDR2 FQNNGV. CDR3 size: 15 residues.

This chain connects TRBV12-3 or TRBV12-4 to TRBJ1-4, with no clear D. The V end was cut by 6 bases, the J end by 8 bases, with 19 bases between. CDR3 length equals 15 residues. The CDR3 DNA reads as TGTGCCAGCAGGGTCGTTGGGTGGGCAGAAGAAAAACTGTTTTTT. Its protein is CASRVVGWAEEKLFF.

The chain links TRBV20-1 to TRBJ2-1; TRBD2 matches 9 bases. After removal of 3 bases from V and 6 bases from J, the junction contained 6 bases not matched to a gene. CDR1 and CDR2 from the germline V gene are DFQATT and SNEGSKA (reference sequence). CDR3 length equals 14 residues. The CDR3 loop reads CSASGGSGSNEQFF. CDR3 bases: TGCAGTGCTAGCGGGGGTAGCGGGAGCAATGAGCAGTTCTTC.

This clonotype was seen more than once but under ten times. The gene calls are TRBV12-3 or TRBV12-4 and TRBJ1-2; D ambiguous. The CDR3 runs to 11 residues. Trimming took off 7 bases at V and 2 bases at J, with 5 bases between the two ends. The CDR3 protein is CASTENYGYTF. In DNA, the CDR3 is TGTGCCAGCACCGAAAACTATGGCTACACCTTC.

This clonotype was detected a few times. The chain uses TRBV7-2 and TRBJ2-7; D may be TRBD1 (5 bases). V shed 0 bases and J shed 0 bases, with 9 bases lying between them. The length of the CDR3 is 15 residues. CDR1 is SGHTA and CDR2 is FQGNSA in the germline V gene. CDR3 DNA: TGTGCCAGCAGCTTAGCTCGGCAGGGCTCCTACGAGCAGTACTTC. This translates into CASSLARQGSYEQYF.

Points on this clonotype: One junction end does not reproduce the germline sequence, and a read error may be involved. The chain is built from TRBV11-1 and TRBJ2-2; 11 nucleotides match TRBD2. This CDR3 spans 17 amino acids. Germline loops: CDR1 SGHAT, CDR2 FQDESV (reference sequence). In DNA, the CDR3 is TGTGCCAGCAGCTTCTCGGGACTAGCGGCGAACACCGGGAAGCTGTTTTTT. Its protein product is CASSFSGLAANTGKLFF.

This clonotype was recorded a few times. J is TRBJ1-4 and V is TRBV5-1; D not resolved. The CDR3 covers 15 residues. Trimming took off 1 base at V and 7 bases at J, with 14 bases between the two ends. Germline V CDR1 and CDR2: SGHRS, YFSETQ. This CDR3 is CASSLIGILGEKLFF. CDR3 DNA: TGCGCCAGCAGCTTGATCGGAATACTGGGTGAAAAACTGTTTTTT.

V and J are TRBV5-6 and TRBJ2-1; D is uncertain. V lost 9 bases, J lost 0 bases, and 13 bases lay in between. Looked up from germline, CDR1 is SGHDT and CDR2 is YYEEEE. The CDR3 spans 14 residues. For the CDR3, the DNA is TGTGCCACTAGGAAGGACGTCTCCTACAATGAGCAGTTCTTC. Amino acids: CATRKDVSYNEQFF.